Listed below are T cell receptor beta chains from one sample, sequenced in a study of T cell repertoires in cytomegalovirus infection. Each CDR3 protein is one row after TCRdb ran MiXCR on the reads. The sample shows about 250,000 distinct CDR3 sequences, 9% to 15% of them seen only once. Sequenced material: PBMCs. These TCRs come from a human donor in good health (CMV status not recorded). Some clones in this sample may be carry-over from other donors' samples. Each CDR3 is given with its conserved first and last residue. A D gene is named only where the DNA matches it firmly. Clone size is given for some rows only: seen once, a few or many times, or a class if the clone is expanded.

clone_size	v_call	d_call	j_call	cdr3_aa	cdr3_nt
many	TRBV7-8	-	TRBJ2-7	CASSLVAYSYEQYF	TGTGCCAGCAGCTTAGTGGCCTACTCCTACGAGCAGTACTTC
many	TRBV7-2	-	TRBJ1-1	CASSKAPWQGEETEAFF	TGTGCCAGCAGCAAGGCCCCCTGGCAGGGTGAAGAGACTGAAGCTTTCTTT
-	TRBV7-3	-	TRBJ2-3	CASARATTDTQYF	TGTGCAAGCGCTAGGGCCACCACAGATACGCAGTATTTT
many	TRBV4-2	-	TRBJ2-7	CASSQEGGTNYEQYF	TGTGCCAGCAGCCAAGAGGGGGGGACAAACTACGAGCAGTACTTC
few	TRBV14	TRBD1	TRBJ1-2	CASSQYNPGTGYGYTF	TGTGCCAGCAGCCAATATAACCCCGGGACAGGTTATGGCTACACCTTC
many	TRBV7-7	-	TRBJ2-5	CASSGLGVQETQYF	TGTGCCAGCAGCGGCCTGGGGGTCCAAGAGACCCAGTACTTC
-	TRBV3-1	TRBD1	TRBJ2-7	CASGQWDSYYEQYF	TGTGCCAGCGGCCAATGGGACAGCTACTACGAGCAGTACTTC
many	TRBV7-2	-	TRBJ2-6	CASSLVGRSSGANVLTF	TGTGCCAGCAGCTTAGTGGGAAGAAGCTCTGGGGCCAACGTCCTGACTTTC
-	TRBV29-1	-	TRBJ1-1	CSVEVSGTEAFF	TGCAGCGTTGAAGTCTCGGGCACTGAAGCTTTCTTT
many	TRBV25-1	-	TRBJ2-7	CASSPSVGEQYF	TGTGCCAGCAGCCCTAGTGTCGGCGAGCAGTACTTC
-	TRBV29-1	-	TRBJ1-1	CSVVGHLNTEAFF	TGCAGCGTTGTGGGCCACCTTAACACTGAAGCTTTCTTT
few	TRBV29-1	TRBD1	TRBJ1-2	CSADRGRYGYTF	TGCAGCGCGGACAGGGGAAGGTATGGCTACACCTTC
few	TRBV20-1	-	TRBJ2-5	CSALDNKQETQYF	TGCAGTGCTCTTGACAACAAACAAGAGACCCAGTACTTC
few	TRBV19	-	TRBJ1-6	CASRYGGHSPLHF	TGTGCCAGTCGATATGGAGGACACTCACCCCTCCACTTT
-	TRBV29-1	TRBD1	TRBJ1-5	CSVSGGGNQPQHF	TGCAGCGTGTCAGGGGGCGGCAATCAGCCCCAGCATTTT
few	TRBV19	-	TRBJ2-5	CASSVFINGETQYF	TGTGCCAGTAGTGTTTTCATAAACGGAGAGACCCAGTACTTC
-	TRBV7-9	-	TRBJ1-2	CASSPFWAGNYGYTF	TGTGCCAGCAGCCCATTTTGGGCAGGAAACTATGGCTACACCTTC
-	TRBV2	TRBD2	TRBJ2-1	CASRAGGRNSYNEQFF	TGTGCCAGCAGAGCGGGGGGACGAAACTCCTACAATGAGCAGTTCTTC
many	TRBV7-2	TRBD1	TRBJ1-1	CASSYYRGRGGEAFF	TGTGCCAGCAGCTATTACAGGGGGCGAGGGGGTGAAGCTTTCTTT
many	TRBV7-7	-	TRBJ2-1	CASSIDSYNEQFF	TGTGCCAGCAGCATCGACTCCTACAATGAGCAGTTCTTC
-	TRBV4-2	-	TRBJ2-2	CASSPWSGTNTGELFF	TGTGCCAGCAGCCCCTGGTCAGGGACTAACACCGGGGAGCTGTTTTTT
many	TRBV7-8	-	TRBJ1-2	CASSLLASYGYTF	TGTGCCAGCAGCTTACTGGCTTCCTATGGCTACACCTTC
few	TRBV10-3	-	TRBJ1-5	CAISRDSNQPQHF	TGTGCCATCAGCCGGGACAGCAATCAGCCCCAGCATTTT
many	TRBV7-3	-	TRBJ1-2	CASSINGGANYGYTF	TGTGCCAGCAGCATCAACGGGGGAGCTAACTATGGCTACACCTTC
many	TRBV7-2	-	TRBJ1-1	CASSFGLNTEAFF	TGTGCCAGCAGCTTTGGACTGAACACTGAAGCTTTCTTT
many	TRBV12-3/TRBV12-4	TRBD1	TRBJ2-1	CASSSQGQGYGNEQFF	TGTGCCAGCAGTTCCCAGGGACAGGGTTATGGCAATGAGCAGTTCTTC
few	TRBV6-2/TRBV6-3	TRBD1	TRBJ1-3	CASSRNRGTGAGNTIYF	TGTGCCAGCAGTCGAAACAGGGGAACAGGAGCTGGAAACACCATATATTTT
few	TRBV20-1	-	TRBJ1-5	CSARDQGGVGNQPQHF	TGCAGTGCTAGAGACCAAGGGGGAGTCGGCAATCAGCCCCAGCATTTT
many	TRBV28	TRBD1	TRBJ2-2	CASSPPRTGNTGELFF	TGTGCCAGCAGTCCGCCCCGGACAGGGAACACCGGGGAGCTGTTTTTT
-	TRBV5-4	TRBD1	TRBJ1-1	CASSRGQGGRSTEAFF	TGTGCCAGCAGCCGGGGACAGGGGGGTAGGAGCACTGAAGCTTTCTTT
many	TRBV6-2/TRBV6-3	-	TRBJ2-1	CASSPLGGIQFGYNEQFF	TGTGCCAGCAGCCCCCTTGGGGGGATTCAATTCGGCTACAATGAGCAGTTCTTC
-	TRBV15	-	TRBJ2-5	CATSRARSGIQETQYF	TGTGCCACCAGCAGGGCTCGGTCGGGTATACAAGAGACCCAGTACTTC
few	TRBV29-1	TRBD1	TRBJ2-5	CSVGQGVGETQYF	TGCAGCGTTGGACAGGGGGTGGGAGAGACCCAGTACTTC
-	TRBV29-1	-	TRBJ1-1	CSVETDEAFF	TGCAGCGTGGAGACAGATGAAGCTTTCTTT
many	TRBV12-3/TRBV12-4	-	TRBJ1-4	CASLRGAINEKLFF	TGTGCCAGCCTAAGAGGGGCGATTAATGAAAAACTGTTTTTT
-	TRBV20-1	-	TRBJ2-2	CSARDFDTHTGELFF	TGCAGTGCTAGAGATTTTGACACACACACCGGGGAGCTGTTTTTT
many	TRBV7-2	TRBD1	TRBJ1-2	CASRAGTGTGYGYTF	TGTGCCAGCAGGGCCGGGACAGGGACCGGGTATGGCTACACCTTC
-	TRBV29-1	TRBD1	TRBJ2-7	CSAEQGKKPYF	TGCAGCGCCGAACAGGGGAAGAAGCCGTACTTC
-	TRBV12-3/TRBV12-4	TRBD2	TRBJ2-1	CASSRGLAGGGEQFF	TGTGCCAGCAGCCGCGGGCTAGCGGGGGGGGGTGAGCAGTTCTTC
many	TRBV12-3/TRBV12-4	-	TRBJ2-3	CASSFGGIGAVDTQYF	TGTGCCAGCAGTTTTGGAGGCATCGGGGCTGTCGATACGCAGTATTTT
many	TRBV6-6	TRBD1	TRBJ1-1	CASSYPQGTTGTEAFF	TGTGCCAGCAGTTACCCACAGGGGACGACGGGAACTGAAGCTTTCTTT
many	TRBV19	TRBD2	TRBJ2-3	CASSRRRGSADTQYF	TGTGCCAGTAGTAGAAGGCGCGGGAGCGCAGATACGCAGTATTTT
-	TRBV10-3	-	TRBJ1-3	CAIGVSSGNTIYF	TGTGCCATCGGGGTGTCCTCTGGAAACACCATATATTTT